This T cell receptor beta chain stems from a study of T cell responses to AZD1222 COVID-19 vaccine. This CDR3 is built from 13 residues. Germline-derived CDR1 and CDR2 are SGHKS and YYEKEE (reference sequence). V lost 1 base, J lost 5 bases, and 9 bases lay in between. This clone was counted once. Its antigen is as yet unknown. This table comes from immunoSEQ multiplex PCR, and its TCRdb copy is limited to in-frame clones, with some not included. The table shows 150,000 to 190,000 clones, with roughly 90% occurring only once. Analyses pooled second doses at about 4 or about 12 weeks. Notes on the study in general: Donors in the cohort were predominantly white British and more often female, and clonal diversity was possibly underestimated.

V and J are TRBV5-5 and TRBJ2-5, with D possibly called TRBD1 or TRBD2 (5 bases each). The sequence was obtained from an adult who received the AZD1222 COVID-19 vaccine. Source: peripheral blood, taken 28 days after the second AZD1222 dose. The CDR3 nucleotides read TGTGCCAGCAGCTTGTCCCGGGACGAGACCCAGTACTTC. Translating gives CASSLSRDETQYF.